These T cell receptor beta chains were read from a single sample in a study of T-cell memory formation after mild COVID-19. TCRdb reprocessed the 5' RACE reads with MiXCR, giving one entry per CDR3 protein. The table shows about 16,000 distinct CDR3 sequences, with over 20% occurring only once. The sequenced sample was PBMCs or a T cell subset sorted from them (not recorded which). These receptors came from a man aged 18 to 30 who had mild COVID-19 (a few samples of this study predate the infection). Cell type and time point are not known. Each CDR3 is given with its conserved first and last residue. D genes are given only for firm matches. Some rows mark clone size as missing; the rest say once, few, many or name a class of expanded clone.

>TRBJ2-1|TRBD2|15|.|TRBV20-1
CSARDVRGGYNEQFF
TGCAGTGCTAGAGATGTGCGGGGGGGGTACAATGAGCAGTTCTTC
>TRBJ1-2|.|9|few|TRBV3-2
CAAEGGYTF
TGTGCAGCGGAGGGCGGCTACACCTTC
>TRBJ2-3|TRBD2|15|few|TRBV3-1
CASSWTSGGTDTQYF
TGTGCCAGCAGTTGGACTAGCGGGGGCACAGATACGCAGTATTTT
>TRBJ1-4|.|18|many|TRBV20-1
CSALKKGYRLSTNEKLFF
TGCAGTGCCCTTAAAAAGGGGTATCGTTTATCAACTAATGAAAAACTGTTTTTT
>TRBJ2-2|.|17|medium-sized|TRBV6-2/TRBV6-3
CASIKSRRVGRTGELFF
TGTGCCAGCATCAAAAGCCGCCGGGTGGGGCGCACCGGGGAGCTGTTTTTT
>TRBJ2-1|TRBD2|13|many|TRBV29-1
CSVKPGLAGEQFF
TGCAGCGTGAAACCGGGACTAGCAGGGGAGCAGTTCTTC
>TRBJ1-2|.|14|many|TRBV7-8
CASSPGAGHYGYTF
TGTGCCAGCAGCCCGGGCGCGGGGCACTATGGCTACACCTTC
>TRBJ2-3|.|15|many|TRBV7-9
CASSHYSRPPDTQYF
TGTGCCAGCAGCCACTACTCTAGGCCCCCAGATACGCAGTATTTT
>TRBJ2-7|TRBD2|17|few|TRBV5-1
CASAPLAGAHISYEQYF
TGCGCCAGCGCACCACTAGCGGGGGCCCATATTTCCTACGAGCAGTACTTC
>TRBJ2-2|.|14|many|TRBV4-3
CASSQGPDTGELFF
TGCGCCAGCAGCCAAGGGCCAGACACCGGGGAGCTGTTTTTT
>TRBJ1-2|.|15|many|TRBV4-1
CASSQGRWGTYGYTF
TGCGCCAGCAGCCAGGGAAGATGGGGGACATATGGCTACACCTTC
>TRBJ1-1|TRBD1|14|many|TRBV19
CASSMQTGLTEAFF
TGTGCCAGTAGTATGCAGACAGGGCTCACTGAAGCTTTCTTT
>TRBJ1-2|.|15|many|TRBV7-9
CASSGNIERNYGYTF
TGTGCCAGCAGCGGTAACATCGAGAGGAACTATGGCTACACCTTC
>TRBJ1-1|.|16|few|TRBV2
CASSEATGLFNTEAFF
TGTGCCAGCAGTGAAGCGACAGGACTATTTAACACTGAAGCTTTCTTT
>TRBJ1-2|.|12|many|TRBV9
CASSAQGSGYTF
TGTGCCAGCAGCGCCCAGGGGAGCGGCTACACCTTC
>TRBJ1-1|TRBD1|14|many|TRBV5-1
CASSLGQGLTEAFF
TGCGCCAGCAGCTTGGGACAGGGGCTGACTGAAGCTTTCTTT
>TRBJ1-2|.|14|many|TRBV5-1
CASSLIQSGYGYTF
TGCGCCAGCAGCTTGATACAGTCGGGGTATGGCTACACCTTC
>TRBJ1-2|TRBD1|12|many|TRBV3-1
CASSRDSYGYTF
TGTGCCAGTTCCCGGGACAGCTATGGCTACACCTTC
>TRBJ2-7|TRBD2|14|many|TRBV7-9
CASSSGLAIYEQYF
TGTGCCAGCAGCTCGGGACTAGCGATTTACGAGCAGTACTTC
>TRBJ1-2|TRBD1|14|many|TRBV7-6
CASSPTGADYGYTF
TGTGCCAGCAGCCCGACAGGGGCGGACTATGGCTACACCTTC
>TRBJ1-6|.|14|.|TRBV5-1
CASSLDSYNSPLHF
TGCGCCAGCAGCTTGGACAGTTATAATTCACCCCTCCACTTT
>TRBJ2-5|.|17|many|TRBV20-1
CSASPPRVGAKGETQYF
TGCAGTGCTAGTCCCCCTCGGGTGGGGGCTAAGGGTGAGACCCAGTACTTC
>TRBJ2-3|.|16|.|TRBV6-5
CASSWRGPVPTDTQYF
TGTGCCAGCAGTTGGCGGGGGCCGGTTCCCACAGATACGCAGTATTTT
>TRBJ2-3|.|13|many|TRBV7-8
CASSLGGSDTQYF
TGTGCCAGCAGCTTAGGGGGGTCAGATACGCAGTATTTT
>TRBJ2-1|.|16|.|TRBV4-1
CASSFTSPFPYNEQFF
TGCGCCAGCAGCTTTACAAGCCCCTTTCCCTACAATGAGCAGTTCTTC
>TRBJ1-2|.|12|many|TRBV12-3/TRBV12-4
CASSPHVNGYTF
TGTGCCAGCAGTCCCCACGTGAATGGCTACACCTTC
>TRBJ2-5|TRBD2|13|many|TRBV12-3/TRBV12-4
CASGTWGGETQYF
TGTGCCAGCGGCACTTGGGGGGGTGAGACCCAGTACTTC
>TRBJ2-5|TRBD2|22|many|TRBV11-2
CASSLRSFNLAGGPVQQETQYF
TGTGCCAGCAGCTTAAGGTCATTCAACCTGGCGGGGGGGCCCGTACAACAAGAGACCCAGTACTTC
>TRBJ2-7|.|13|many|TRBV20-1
CSAILANRYEQYF
TGCAGTGCTATTCTAGCGAATCGGTACGAGCAGTACTTC
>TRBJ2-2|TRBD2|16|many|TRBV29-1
CSVETGLAENTGELFF
TGCAGCGTTGAGACCGGACTAGCTGAGAACACCGGGGAGCTGTTTTTT
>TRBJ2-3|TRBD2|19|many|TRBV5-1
CASSYRPLTSETPTDTQYF
TGCGCCAGCAGCTACCGTCCCCTGACTAGCGAGACACCAACAGATACGCAGTATTTT